The 6 T cell receptor beta chains given below trace back to one sample, sequenced in a study of T cell repertoires in cytomegalovirus infection. MiXCR was run by TCRdb on the reads, yielding one entry per CDR3 protein. Of 120,000 to 150,000 distinct CDR3 sequences in the sample, approximately 5.9% are singletons; the top ten hold over 15%. The sequenced sample was PBMCs. All receptors come from a human donor in good health (CMV status not recorded). Some clones in this sample may be carry-over from other donors' samples.

This clonotype was seen a few times. The gene calls are TRBV7-2 and TRBJ2-1, with 9 bases identical to TRBD2. V lost 1 base to trimming and J lost 7 bases; unmatched junction nucleotides: 5. Germline V gene lookup returns CDR1 SGHTA and CDR2 FQGNSA. The CDR3 is 15 residues long. The CDR3 nucleotides read TGTGCCAGCAGCTTAGTTGCGGGGGGGCTTAATGAGCAGTTCTTC. Protein sequence: CASSLVAGGLNEQFF.

This clonotype was counted at least ten times. The gene calls are TRBV7-2 and TRBJ2-3, with D perhaps matching TRBD2 (5 bases). Germline V gives CDR1 SGHTA, CDR2 FQGNSA. The CDR3 consists of 13 residues. Trimming shortened V by 5 bases and J by 1 base, and 7 bases separated the two germline ends. CDR3 sequence reads: CASSPGGTDTQYF. The CDR3 nucleotides are TGTGCCAGCAGCCCCGGGGGCACAGATACGCAGTATTTT.

The V call is TRBV19, the J call TRBJ1-1; D uncertain. Trimming took off 5 bases at V and 4 bases at J, with 11 bases between the two ends. The CDR3 is made up of 13 amino acids. From germline, CDR1 is LNHDA and CDR2 SQIVND (reference sequence). The chain's CDR3 is CASSAWSGTEAFF. In DNA, the CDR3 is TGTGCCAGTAGTGCCTGGTCTGGCACTGAAGCTTTCTTT.

This clonotype was seen ten or more times. The V call is TRBV10-3, the J call TRBJ2-7; TRBD1 matches 9 bases. CDR3 length: 13 residues. Germline-derived CDR1 and CDR2 are ENHRY and SYGVKD. Trimming cost V 6 bases and J 4 bases; bases outside gene matches: 4. The CDR3 DNA sequence: TGTGCCATCAGGGGACAGGGTCTATACGAGCAGTACTTC. It encodes CAIRGQGLYEQYF.

This clonotype has at least ten counts. The chain couples TRBV19 to TRBJ2-3, with D possibly TRBD2 on 6 matching bases. Germline-derived CDR1 and CDR2 are LNHDA and SQIVND (reference sequence). This CDR3 spans 17 amino acids. The V gene lost 0 bases and the J gene lost 0 bases, with 13 bases spanning the gap. The CDR3 region has the DNA TGTGCCAGTAGTATAGACCGCGGGACTTCTAGCACAGATACGCAGTATTTT. It encodes CASSIDRGTSSTDTQYF.

V is TRBV10-3 and J is TRBJ2-2, with a weak D call TRBD1 (5 bases). The length of the CDR3 is 13 residues. Per germline, CDR1 ENHRY and CDR2 SYGVKD. Trimming stripped 8 bases from V and 2 bases from J, with 9 bases between. The CDR3 region has the DNA TGTGCCATCCTCAGGGTAAACACCGGGGAGCTGTTTTTT. Encoded protein: CAILRVNTGELFF.